This is a list of T cell receptor beta chains from one sample in a study of CD8 T cells in Susac syndrome. MiXCR, run by TCRdb on the immunoSEQ multiplex PCR reads, gives a single entry per CDR3 protein. Altogether about 300,000 distinct CDR3 sequences are present, 75% to 85% being singletons, with the ten largest covering around 0.2%. The specimen sequenced was CD8+ T cells from PBMCs. The source of these receptors is a human donor with multiple sclerosis. Both conserved end residues are part of each CDR3. Each record gives: J gene, D gene, V gene, clone size, CDR3 protein, CDR3 DNA. A D gene is named only where the DNA matches it firmly. Size is omitted from some rows. Given values are once, few, many or a class for expanded clones.

TRBJ1-2	-	TRBV28	once	CASQSPGAQYGYTF	TGTGCCAGTCAATCCCCAGGGGCCCAATATGGCTACACCTTC
TRBJ1-5	TRBD1	TRBV5-6	-	CASSIGQGPGMPQHF	TGTGCCAGCAGCATAGGACAGGGGCCGGGGATGCCCCAGCATTTT
TRBJ1-1	-	TRBV27	-	CASSLDWWLVVVVRGSRTEAFF	TGTGCCAGCAGTTTAGATTGGTGGTTGGTGGTGGTTGTCCGGGGGTCAAGGACTGAAGCTTTCTTT
TRBJ2-3	-	TRBV4-1	-	CASSQGIVRTASTDTQYF	TGCGCCAGCAGCCAAGGGATCGTCCGGACAGCTAGCACAGATACGCAGTATTTT
TRBJ2-2	-	TRBV19	-	CASSEGRVDTGELFF	TGTGCCAGTAGTGAGGGCAGGGTAGACACCGGGGAGCTGTTTTTT
TRBJ1-2	-	TRBV20-1	-	CSALWAANYGYTF	TGCAGTGCTCTCTGGGCCGCTAACTATGGCTACACCTTC
TRBJ2-6	-	TRBV15	-	CATSSPAAGANVLTF	TGTGCCACCAGCAGTCCCGCGGCTGGGGCCAACGTCCTGACTTTC
TRBJ2-1	-	TRBV5-6	-	CASSLGAVEQFF	TGTGCCAGCAGCCTCGGGGCGGTTGAGCAGTTCTTC
TRBJ2-5	TRBD1	TRBV6-5	-	CASSYTGQGNKETQYF	TGTGCCAGCAGTTACACTGGACAGGGCAACAAAGAGACCCAGTACTTC
TRBJ2-7	-	TRBV7-9	-	CASSLGPTSYEQYF	TGTGCCAGCAGCTTAGGACCCACCTCCTACGAGCAGTACTTC
TRBJ2-1	TRBD2	TRBV27	-	CASSHGTSGRNEQFF	TGTGCCAGCAGTCACGGGACTAGCGGGAGAAATGAGCAGTTCTTC
TRBJ1-1	-	TRBV24-1	-	CATSWGRNTEAFF	TGTGCCACCAGTTGGGGAAGAAACACTGAAGCTTTCTTT
TRBJ2-1	-	TRBV6-1	few	CASGSSDYNEQFF	TGTGCCAGCGGAAGTAGCGACTACAATGAGCAGTTCTTC
TRBJ1-1	-	TRBV28	-	CASSLGGLVSMNTEAFF	TGTGCCAGCAGTTTGGGGGGGCTGGTGTCTATGAACACTGAAGCTTTCTTT
TRBJ1-4	-	TRBV5-1	-	CASRGDMEEKLFF	TGCGCCAGCCGCGGGGATATGGAGGAAAAACTGTTTTTT
TRBJ1-2	TRBD1	TRBV27	-	CASSGDRGYGYTF	TGTGCCAGCAGTGGGGACAGGGGGTATGGCTACACCTTC
TRBJ1-2	-	TRBV27	few	CASSLLSGYGYTF	TGTGCCAGCAGTTTATTGTCGGGCTATGGCTACACCTTC
TRBJ2-2	-	TRBV7-7	-	CASEAGNTGELFF	TGTGCTAGCGAGGCAGGGAACACCGGGGAGCTGTTTTTT
TRBJ1-4	-	TRBV19	-	CASSIRWSEKLFF	TGTGCCAGTAGTATAAGGTGGTCGGAAAAACTGTTTTTT
TRBJ1-3	-	TRBV21-1	-	CASSRPIGDPGNTIYF	TGTGCCAGCAGCAGACCAATAGGGGACCCGGGAAACACCATATATTTT
TRBJ1-2	-	TRBV5-8	-	CASSLGSDSPGRF	TGTGCCAGCAGCTTGGGGTCTGACAGCCCAGGACGCTTC
TRBJ2-1	-	TRBV5-1	once	CASSIRLDSYNEQFF	TGCGCCAGCAGCATTCGACTAGACTCCTACAATGAGCAGTTCTTC
TRBJ2-1	TRBD2	TRBV4-3	-	CASSHSLAVNEQFF	TGCGCCAGCAGCCATTCGCTAGCGGTCAATGAGCAGTTCTTC
TRBJ1-1	-	TRBV6-2/TRBV6-3	-	CASSLITGFTEAFF	TGTGCCAGCAGTTTGATAACAGGGTTCACTGAAGCTTTCTTT
TRBJ1-2	TRBD1	TRBV7-9	-	CASSSIDRAPNYGYTF	TGTGCCAGCAGCTCGATAGACAGGGCACCTAACTATGGCTACACCTTC
TRBJ1-2	-	TRBV4-2	-	CASSQDTGGPRGYTF	TGTGCCAGCAGCCAAGATACCGGAGGGCCGAGAGGCTACACCTTC
TRBJ2-1	TRBD2	TRBV7-9	-	CASSFLAGLAGEQFF	TGTGCCAGCAGCTTCCTCGCCGGACTAGCGGGAGAGCAGTTCTTC
TRBJ1-1	-	TRBV20-1	-	CSARDIEARVNTEAFF	TGCAGTGCTAGAGATATCGAGGCCAGGGTGAACACTGAAGCTTTCTTT
TRBJ2-3	-	TRBV28	-	CASRLGGTDTQYF	TGTGCCAGCAGACTAGGCGGCACAGATACGCAGTATTTT
TRBJ2-3	-	TRBV28	-	CASTQLSAGTTGDTQYF	TGTGCCAGCACCCAACTTTCCGCAGGGACGACGGGAGATACGCAGTATTTT
TRBJ2-7	TRBD1	TRBV28	-	CASSFRQGDGRESYEQYF	TGTGCCAGCAGTTTTCGACAGGGGGATGGACGGGAATCCTACGAGCAGTACTTC
TRBJ1-5	-	TRBV7-9	-	CASSLGGIGSNQPQHF	TGTGCCAGCAGCTTAGGAGGGATAGGGAGCAATCAGCCCCAGCATTTT
TRBJ1-1	-	TRBV19	-	CASSIMLGVRREAEAFF	TGTGCCAGTAGTATTATGTTGGGAGTCCGGAGGGAGGCTGAAGCTTTCTTT